This T cell receptor beta chain was captured in a study of blood T cell repertoires in COVID-19. Measured with immunoSEQ multiplex PCR; TCRdb has only the in-frame clones, and not every one. The data show 110,000 to 150,000 clones, around 83% seen once. Looked up from germline, CDR1 is LGHDT and CDR2 is YNNKEL (reference sequence). Trimming removed 3 bases from V and 2 bases from J, with 12 bases in between. This CDR3 is 15 amino acids long. The origin of this receptor is a woman over 75 with acute or convalescent COVID-19. This chain links TRBV3-1 (or the pseudogene TRBV3-2) with TRBJ2-3; a weak D match, TRBD2 (5 bases). The sequenced material came from peripheral blood. As DNA, the CDR3 is TGTGCCAGCAGCCATGGATCAGCGGACACAGATACGCAGTATTTT. It specifies CASSHGSADTDTQYF.